This T cell receptor (beta chain) was captured in a study of T cell clones after liver transplantation. Study summary: A pre-transplant mixed lymphocyte reaction with TCRbeta sequencing defined graft-donor-reactive clones followed in post-transplant blood. Samples came pre-transplant, pre-randomization before withdrawal, and post-randomization after withdrawal ended.

Whole-study findings and limits: Conclusions were preliminary, with small, heterogeneous patient groups.

Libraries were prepared by immunoSEQ multiplex PCR; TCRdb keeps only in-frame clonotypes and omits some of them. The table has some 110,000 clones, 90% seen once. Germline V gives CDR1 SNHLY, CDR2 FYNNEI. This CDR3 has 15 amino acids. Trimming pared 7 bases from V and 8 bases from J, leaving 21 bases between. Comments on this clone: Its antigen is unknown.

This TCR was sampled from a human patient who received a liver transplant. The graft donor may be the source of some T cells. The genes are TRBV2 and TRBJ2-1, with D uncertain. Sequencing was performed on CD4+ T cells from blood, taken 12 months after liver transplant. The CDR3 region has the DNA TGTGCCAGCACAACACCGAGAGTAGCTCGCGATGAGCAGTTCTTC. This gives the protein CASTTPRVARDEQFF. Full variable domain (remainder filled in from reference TRBV2 and TRBJ2-1): EPEVTQTPSHQVTQMGQEVILRCVPISNHLYFYWYRQILGQKVEFLVSFYNNEISEKSEIFDDQFSVERPDGSNFTLKIRSTKLEDSAMYFCASTTPRVARDEQFFGPGTRLTVL.